Below are 24 T cell receptor beta chains sequenced from a single sample in a study of shared clonotypes between healthy human individuals. The repertoire was sequenced with immunoSEQ multiplex PCR; TCRdb's copy has only in-frame clones and lacks some. The table has a few million clones, about 92% seen once. The sequenced sample consisted of naive CD4+ T cells from PBMCs. The subset denotes: CD45RA+ positively selected. The source is a man aged 18-30 years in good health. Some clones in this sample may be carry-over from other donors' samples.

The rearrangement joins TRBV10-2 to TRBJ2-5, with D tentatively TRBD1 (5 bases). The CDR3 is made up of 14 amino acids. V lost 0 bases and J 2 bases, leaving 7 bases between the germline ends. The V gene's germline CDR1 is WSHSY and CDR2 SAAADI. The CDR3 bases are TGCGCCAGCAGTGAGTCGGGGCGACAAGAGACCCAGTACTTC. It encodes CASSESGRQETQYF.

The chain uses TRBV27 and TRBJ2-7; D perhaps matches TRBD1 (6 bases). The V end was cut by 6 bases, the J end by 0 bases, with 15 bases between. The V gene's germline CDR1 is MNHEY and CDR2 SMNVEV (reference sequence). The CDR3 loop spans 15 amino acids. CDR3 sequence (DNA): TGTGCCAGCAGACGATCGGGACAAAGCTCCTACGAGCAGTACTTC. Translated, it gives CASRRSGQSSYEQYF.

In its sample, this clone was seen once. The chain joins TRBV6-1 to TRBJ1-1; D is unclear. The germline CDR1 and CDR2 sequences are MNHNS and SASEGT. Trimming removed 4 bases from V and 1 base from J, with 10 bases in between. The CDR3 loop spans 14 amino acids. The DNA for the CDR3 is TGTGCCAGCAGTGCCCTACTCCAGAACACTGAAGCTTTCTTT. Encoded protein: CASSALLQNTEAFF.

The rearrangement joins TRBV6-6 to TRBJ2-2; D may correspond to TRBD1 or TRBD2 (5 bases each). The CDR3 is 13 amino acids. V was pared by 5 bases and J by 6 bases, with 10 bases between. CDR1 is MNHNY, CDR2 SVGAGI, per germline (reference sequence). The CDR3 sequence: CASSLRDPGELFF. The DNA of the CDR3 is TGTGCCAGCAGTCTTCGGGACCCCGGGGAGCTGTTTTTT.

With respect to this clone: In the same sample, other DNA sequences code for this CDR3. Written as DNA, the CDR3 is TGTGCCAGCAGCTTAAGCGGTTCCTACGAGCAGTACTTC. Translated: CASSLSGSYEQYF. The chain employs TRBV7-2 and TRBJ2-7; a weak D match, TRBD2 (5 bases). The V gene's germline CDR1 is SGHTA and CDR2 FQGNSA. V lost 2 bases to trimming and J lost 1 base, with 6 bases between them. The length of the CDR3 is 13 residues. Full variable domain (missing parts from reference TRBV7-2 and TRBJ2-7): GAGVSQSPSNKVTEKGKDVELRCDPISGHTALYWYRQSLGQGLEFLIYFQGNSAPDKSGLPSDRFSAERTGGSVSTLTIQRTQQEDSAVYLCASSLSGSYEQYFGPGTRLTVT.

J is TRBJ2-7 and V is TRBV2; D might be TRBD1 or TRBD2, each matching 5 bases. V was pared by 6 bases and J by 1 base, with 13 bases between. The germline CDR1 and CDR2 sequences are SNHLY and FYNNEI. This CDR3 has 14 amino acids. The CDR3 coding sequence is TGTGCCAGCAGGGATGGGACGGTATCCTACGAGCAGTACTTC. Translating it yields CASRDGTVSYEQYF.

In regard to this clone: Other DNA sequences within the sample encode an identical CDR3. The chain carries TRBV28 and TRBJ2-5, with D perhaps TRBD1 (7 bases). This CDR3 region has 12 residues. Trimming took off 4 bases at V and 5 bases at J, with 8 bases between the two ends. Germline V gives CDR1 MDHEN, CDR2 SYDVKM. The CDR3: CASSSGGETQYF. Written as DNA, the CDR3 is TGTGCCAGCAGTTCAGGGGGGGAGACCCAGTACTTC.

V usage is TRBV2 and J usage is TRBJ2-2; D is unresolved. Germline lookup yields CDR1 SNHLY and CDR2 FYNNEI. This CDR3 is built from 16 residues. V was pared by 7 bases and J by 2 bases, with 17 bases between. CDR3 loop: CASILDKTVNTGELFF. In nucleotides, the CDR3 is TGTGCCAGCATTTTAGACAAAACGGTCAACACCGGGGAGCTGTTTTTT.

The genes are TRBV7-9 and TRBJ2-3, with D uncertain. V lost 1 base to trimming and J lost 4 bases, with 9 bases between them. CDR1 and CDR2 from the germline V gene are SEHNR and FQNEAQ (reference sequence). CDR3 size: 14 residues. CDR3 sequence: CASSLVPAPDTQYF. CDR3 nucleotides: TGTGCCAGCAGCTTAGTACCTGCCCCAGATACGCAGTATTTT.

This sequence joins TRBV2 and TRBJ2-5; a weak D match, TRBD2 (5 bases). The CDR3 consists of 13 residues. Germline values: CDR1 SNHLY, CDR2 FYNNEI. V lost 6 bases, J lost 5 bases, and 13 bases lay in between. In DNA form, the CDR3 reads TGTGCCAGCAGGCCCACTAGTCTCGAGACCCAGTACTTC. This translates into CASRPTSLETQYF.

The V gene is TRBV18, the J gene TRBJ1-1; possibly TRBD1 for D (5 bases). V lost 0 bases and J 6 bases, leaving 17 bases between the germline ends. This CDR3 region has 16 residues. Germline V lookup: CDR1 KGHSH, CDR2 LQKENI. The CDR3 loop is CASSPPALRANAEAFF. The CDR3 DNA reads as TGTGCCAGCTCACCACCGGCTCTCAGGGCAAACGCTGAAGCTTTCTTT.

The V call is TRBV11-3, the J call TRBJ2-2; a weak D match, TRBD1 (5 bases). The CDR3 loop spans 14 amino acids. Germline CDR1 reads SGHNT; CDR2 reads YENEEA. Trimming removed 4 bases at V and 6 bases at J, with 12 bases between. DNA of the CDR3: TGTGCCAGCAGCTCGCACAGGAATTCCGGGGAGCTGTTTTTT. Translation: CASSSHRNSGELFF.

This rearrangement joins TRBV27 to TRBJ2-1; no reliable D call. V dropped 5 bases and J dropped 6 bases, with 8 bases sitting between them. Germline lookup yields CDR1 MNHEY and CDR2 SMNVEV (reference sequence). The CDR3 has 12 residues. The CDR3 loop reads CASSQDVNEQFF. DNA for the CDR3: TGTGCCAGCAGTCAAGACGTCAATGAGCAGTTCTTC.

As DNA, the CDR3 is TGTGCCACCAGCAGAGCAGGGGGCCTGAACACTGAAGCTTTCTTT. Its protein product is CATSRAGGLNTEAFF. This chain links TRBV15 with TRBJ1-1; 8 nucleotides match TRBD1. The germline gives CDR1 LNHNV, CDR2 YYDKDF (reference sequence). V shed 1 base and J 0 bases; nucleotides not matched to a gene: 1. CDR3 length: 15 amino acids.

For this clone: Other DNA sequences from this sample encode an identical CDR3 as well. The V and J genes are TRBV30 and TRBJ2-3; the match to TRBD1 covers 12 bases. The CDR3 length is 14 residues. Germline V lookup: CDR1 GTSNPN, CDR2 SVGIG (reference sequence). J lost 2 bases, V lost 3 bases, and 0 bases had no gene match. The CDR3 here is CAWRGQGATDTQYF. The CDR3 DNA sequence: TGTGCCTGGAGGGGACAGGGGGCCACAGATACGCAGTATTTT.

The rearrangement uses TRBV5-1 and TRBJ2-7, with TRBD2 matching over 10 bases. Germline CDR1 SGHRS, CDR2 YFSETQ. The J segment lost 1 base and the V segment lost 5 bases, leaving 6 bases of the junction unmatched. CDR3 length: 15 amino acids. The CDR3 nucleotides are TGCGCCAGCAGATACATAGCGGGAGGTTCCTACGAGCAGTACTTC. Translation gives CASRYIAGGSYEQYF.

A single count supports this clone. This chain joins TRBV28 and TRBJ2-7; the match to TRBD1 covers 10 bases. The germline gives CDR1 MDHEN, CDR2 SYDVKM. V shed 6 bases and J 3 bases; nucleotides not matched to a gene: 8. The CDR3 totals 15 residues. CDR3 protein: CASRGTGTGVYEQYF. CDR3 bases: TGTGCCAGCAGGGGTACCGGGACAGGGGTCTACGAGCAGTACTTC.

The rearrangement links TRBV28 to TRBJ2-7; maybe TRBD1 (5 bases). Trimming took 6 bases from V and 2 from J, leaving 11 bases between them. From germline, CDR1 is MDHEN and CDR2 SYDVKM. The CDR3 sequence is 13 residues long. The CDR3 DNA reads as TGTGCCAGCAGCCGGACAATCCCCTACGAGCAGTACTTC. This encodes CASSRTIPYEQYF.

A few counts support this clone. V and J are TRBV30 and TRBJ1-1; maybe TRBD1 (5 bases). The V end lost 2 bases, the J end lost 4 bases, and 14 bases lay between the germline ends. There are 14 residues in the CDR3. The germline CDR1 and CDR2 sequences are GTSNPN and SVGIG (reference sequence). In nucleotides, the CDR3 is TGTGCCTGGAGTTCCCAGGGTTCTCTCACTGAAGCTTTCTTT. This codes for CAWSSQGSLTEAFF.

The chain has TRBV7-9 and TRBJ1-3; D remains unclear. CDR1 and CDR2 from the germline V gene are SEHNR and FQNEAQ (reference sequence). CDR3 size: 15 residues. With 4 bases removed from V and 7 bases from J, the gap between germline ends came to 17 bases. The CDR3 sequence is CASSSSSRAWNTIYF. In DNA form, the CDR3 reads TGTGCCAGCAGCTCTTCGTCCCGGGCCTGGAACACCATATATTTT.

The chain links TRBV5-1 to TRBJ2-1; D unclear. Germline V gene sequence: CDR1 SGHRS, CDR2 YFSETQ. This CDR3 spans 14 amino acids. Trimming left V 0 bases short and J 7 bases short, with 11 bases between. This CDR3 reads CASSLAVRANEQFF. The CDR3 DNA is TGCGCCAGCAGCTTGGCCGTCAGAGCAAATGAGCAGTTCTTC.

The chain recombines TRBV10-3 with TRBJ2-3, with 8 nucleotides matching TRBD1. CDR1 ENHRY and CDR2 SYGVKD come from the germline V gene. The junction had 4 bases not matched to a gene; V was cut back by 11 bases and J by 3 bases. The length of the CDR3 is 12 residues. CDR3 loop: CALGQGTDTQYF. The DNA for the CDR3 is TGTGCCCTTGGACAGGGTACAGATACGCAGTATTTT.

J is TRBJ2-5 and V is TRBV18; D not certain. The V and J ends lost 4 bases and 2 bases respectively, with 11 bases between them. CDR1 is KGHSH and CDR2 is LQKENI in the germline V gene. CDR3 size: 14 residues. CDR3 in amino acids: CASSRGDWQETQYF. The DNA for the CDR3 is TGTGCCAGCTCACGCGGCGACTGGCAAGAGACCCAGTACTTC.

The chain uses TRBV7-9 and TRBJ1-4, with D unresolved. V gave up 4 bases and J gave up 6 bases, with 21 bases separating them. Germline CDR1 SEHNR, CDR2 FQNEAQ (reference sequence). This CDR3 is 17 amino acids long. CDR3 nucleotide sequence: TGTGCCAGCAGCTCGGGCCCTAGGGAGGAATCGGATGAAAAACTGTTTTTT. This translates into CASSSGPREESDEKLFF.